This T cell receptor beta chain was sequenced for a study of cytomegalovirus exposure and HLA in healthy donors (dated by TCRdb to between 2016 and 2019). With regard to the full study: According to an earlier analysis of 587 of the donors, about 179 million T cells yielded 117 million unique TCR beta sequences and around 280 Gb of sequence data. High-throughput TCR immunosequencing, statistical association of individual TCRs with disease status, and machine learning were combined to predict cytomegalovirus infection status. HLA typing included class I and class II loci at four-digit resolution. About five DR-DQ haplotypes were handled as single units for association and clustering, since linkage in the cohort was strong. The study used immunosequencing to profile the T cell repertoires of 670 or so subjects and linked those repertoires to cytomegalovirus serostatus. Among several hundred genotyped donors of the cohort, an average of around 250,000 unique TCR beta nucleotide sequences was sequenced per donor, of which roughly 18% were non-productive. To decide whether each TCR beta V gene segment behaved as functional or pseudogenic, an earlier analysis of 587 of the donors relied on high-throughput TCR beta sequencing. A later analysis re-examined previously published TCR beta repertoires from more than 600 donors and added high-resolution HLA genotyping to investigate patterns of TCR occurrence. About 310 gigabases of sequencing data and approximately 93 million unique TCR sequences were included in an early release covering roughly 700 HLA-typed donors. Donor age, sex, ethnicity and CMV serostatus were compiled together with the repertoire data. A later genetic analysis took genome-wide SNP genotypes for about three fifths of the roughly 700 donors and used that subset as a discovery cohort. Of the roughly 400 genotyped donors, more than 75% were placed in the genetic ancestry cluster associated with self-reported Caucasian donors. In the later analysis, no new phenotypic data were used to find candidate immune exposures; instead, reliance was placed on TCR beta sequences and their occurrence across donors. The study aimed to test whether cataloging public T cell receptors could reveal signatures of past pathogen exposure. Along with the roughly 670-subject first cohort, a separate validation cohort of about 110 different subjects was used. Every repertoire in the discovery cohort had been generated on one and the same sequencing platform. The number of donors typed differed by locus, with roughly 629-640 for A, B, C, DRB1 and DQB1, roughly 520 for DQA1, nearly 610 for DPA1, and some 440 for DPB1. Findings and caveats that apply to the study as a whole: Only TCR beta chains were sequenced in this cohort, and the absence of alpha or paired-chain data limited detectable features. In a later analysis, TCR association rates were found to vary across HLA loci, with the most associated TCRs seen for DRB1 alleles and the fewest for HLA-C alleles. The 87-base-pair reads could not distinguish some IMGT-functional V segments, including TRBV6-2 and TRBV6-3, so those segments were excluded. Compared with the roughly 700-donor mean, donors in an Asian-associated ancestry cluster had fewer N-insertions in productive TCRs, according to a later genetic analysis. The study listed 150 to 200 TCR beta chains as associated with cytomegalovirus. Broadly in line with IMGT annotations, most TCR beta V segments showed up in productive rearrangements about 87% or about 30% of the time in an earlier analysis of several hundred of the donors. Three of the identified cytomegalovirus-associated TCR beta chains were confirmed in vitro to be specific for cytomegalovirus antigens. Because counts were too low, roughly 17 rarely observed V segments, including chromosome 9 orphons, were left out of the earlier analysis of 500 to 650 of the donors. Most CMV-associated TCR beta chains appeared to be HLA-restricted in a later analysis, and the HLA associations seemed to be driven largely by CMV exposure. A later genetic analysis associated a missense DCLRE1C variant with V-gene and J-gene trimming of TCR beta chains, and an independent cohort replicated the association. Correlated functional status among segregating V segments might be attributable to linkage disequilibrium, but an unknown experimental factor could not be ruled out. Compared with equally common non-associated chains, HLA-associated TCR beta chains in a later analysis were more clonally expanded and had lower generation probabilities. Roughly uniform sequencing depth across donors was assumed in presence/absence analyses, although this assumption may not hold. A later analysis associated roughly 17,000 TCR beta sequences with specific HLA alleles at a false discovery rate of 0.05. A further reported finding was that TCR beta sequences accurately predicted the HLA-A and HLA-B alleles for most subjects in the first cohort. According to a later analysis, parvovirus B19, influenza, CMV and Epstein-Barr virus appeared linked to several top co-occurrence clusters. When HLA alleles, especially DR and DQ, strongly co-occurred, attributing TCR associations to individual alleles was difficult. Because HLA typing was missing for some donors at each locus, association tests included only the typed subset. According to the authors, the approach could potentially be generalized to other disease states and immunological phenotypes. In both the original and validation cohorts, the classifier was reported to diagnose cytomegalovirus status with high specificity and sensitivity. A cluster of highly shared sequence variants was judged likely to represent a technical artifact of the sequencing pipeline. Immune exposure information for the cohort was limited to CMV serostatus. Most TCR sequences were seen in very few donors, while some public TCRs were found in many individuals.

Library generation was performed with the immunoSEQ multiplex PCR assay. A mixture of 60 forward primers for TCR Vbeta segments and 13 reverse primers for TCR Jbeta segments was used in the multiplex PCR. Amplification of the CDR3 region of rearranged TCR beta genes was performed with a multiplex PCR assay on genomic DNA. Amplified TCR beta libraries were sequenced as 87-base-pair reads on the Illumina HiSeq System. In the source study's methods: A later analysis tallied about 77 million unique TCR beta chains across the 700 or so repertoires, and approximately 9.9 million of those chains were shared by two or more donors. To remove PCR and sequencing errors, raw reads were error-corrected and collapsed into unique sequences using a nearest-neighbor algorithm that merged closely related sequences. To assign V, D and J gene segments, CDR3 sequences were aligned to IMGT reference sequences. For a sequence to be retained, a match of at least six nucleotides was required to both a V gene segment and a J gene segment. Rearrangements were called productive when the CDR3 lacked stop codons and stayed in frame with V and J; all others were non-productive. Following IMGT convention, CDR3 was defined as the stretch from the second conserved V-encoded cysteine to the conserved J-encoded phenylalanine. The earlier analysis of a few hundred of the donors excluded any sequence lacking an unambiguous match to a single V gene segment. In an earlier analysis of approximately 560 of the donors, a V segment was called functional when productive rearrangements were above 56.7%, and segregating when the standard deviation between donors exceeded 5%. A statistical classification framework was developed to diagnose cytomegalovirus status using the catalog of TCR beta chain sequences. A later analysis assigned V and J genes by comparing TCR nucleotide sequences with IMGT/GENE-DB human TR gene sequences. A later analysis assigned CDR3 sequences and most-parsimonious VDJ recombination scenarios with the TCRdist pipeline. In a later analysis, each TCR beta chain was defined by its CDR3 amino acid sequence together with its V-gene family, and reads lacking a unique V-gene family were excluded. To address suspected cross-contamination and a sequencing artifact, a later analysis removed a few hundred highly shared, low-generation-probability nucleotide sequences. In a later analysis, a clonal expansion index for each public chain was calculated from normalized within-repertoire ranks of inferred template counts. In a later analysis, generation probabilities were computed using a VDJ recombination model fitted to out-of-frame rearrangements, and the results were checked against IGoR. A later analysis scored TCR-TCR, TCR-HLA and TCR-CMV co-occurrence with hypergeometric tests, applying a repertoire-size bias correction to TCR pairs. To estimate false discovery rates, a later analysis permuted the HLA or CMV assignments 20 times. In a later analysis, co-occurring TCRs were grouped using DBSCAN, and TCRdist sequence similarity was added for clustering within HLA-allele-positive subsets. Co-occurrence clustering excluded repertoires with fewer than 30,000 or more than 120,000 public chains, plus five with anomalous nucleotide sharing. Not all clones reach the TCRdb copy of this immuneACCESS table, which keeps in-frame sequences only. Checked studies attribute under half of the gap to unresolved V genes and leave the rest unexplained. The D gene and trimming were derived from the DNA, and the V and J assignments and clone size from that table. Recorded for this sample are approximately 130,000 clones; approximately 87% of them occurred a single time. The top ten constitute about 5% of the sample.

Note on this clone: The target of this receptor is not known. The input lacks base qualities; no much larger clone sits a single base away.

In total, 666 healthy bone marrow donors made up the cohort. Cohort members were all nominally healthy when sampled, although unrecorded immune exposures were likely present. The donor was CMV seronegative and belonged to the group of around 350 seronegative cohort members. Each donor provided a peripheral blood sample, and peripheral blood mononuclear cells were used for TCR beta sequencing. The Qiagen DNeasy Blood Extraction Kit was used to extract genomic DNA from the blood cell samples. Taken from the germline V gene, the CDR1 and CDR2 loops are LGHNT and FRNRAP. The germline ends are 16 bases apart after V is trimmed by 7 bases and J by 0 bases. The CDR3 runs 16 amino acids, cysteine and phenylalanine included. Just the 48-base CDR3 DNA is kept, in frame starting at base 1.

The specimen sequenced was PBMCs. The source is a woman aged 25 to 39 in good health and CMV-seronegative. The rearrangement joined TRBV12-5 to TRBJ1-5; no D gene can be assigned with confidence. The CDR3 amino acid sequence is: CASARGEDNSNQPQHF. The sequence in DNA is TGTGCTAGTGCCCGCGGGGAGGATAATAGCAATCAGCCCCAGCATTTT. Reference TRBV12-5 and TRBJ1-5 proteins supply the regions before and after the CDR3; the full variable domain is: DARVTQTPRHKVTEMGQEVTMRCQPILGHNTVFWYRQTMMQGLELLAYFRNRAPLDDSGMPKDRFSAEMPDATLATLKIQPSEPRDSAVYFCASARGEDNSNQPQHFGDGTRLSIL.